The 12 T cell receptor beta chains presented below share a single source sample, sequenced in a study of T cell clonality in common variable immunodeficiency. Regarding the study as a whole: Fewer deletions and N-nucleotide insertions were reportedly seen in common variable immunodeficiency TCR beta sequences.

The antigens for these receptors are not known. Data came from immunoSEQ multiplex PCR; TCRdb stores just in-frame clones and leaves some out. The sample includes several thousand clones. The sequencing input was peripheral blood mononuclear cells. These receptor sequences come from a human donor with common variable immunodeficiency.

The CDR3 sequence is CASRPRDRGYEQYF. CDR3 DNA, as far as it was read: TGTGCCAGTAGACCTCGGGACAGGGGGTACGAG. The rearrangement links TRBV19 to TRBJ2-7, with 11 bases fitting TRBD1. Read sequence stops 3 residues before the CDR3 end, and the germline J gene provides the missing end. The CDR3 spans 14 residues. V dropped 6 bases and J dropped 4; count of bases not matched to a gene: 5. Germline V lookup: CDR1 LNHDA, CDR2 SQIVND (reference sequence).

This clone is deemed medium-sized by its frequency. Read sequence stops 3 residues before the CDR3 end, and the germline J gene provides the missing end. The sample has other DNA sequences that encode this CDR3 too. V and J are TRBV19 and TRBJ2-5; 9 bases line up with TRBD1. The CDR3 length is 14 residues. V trimming: 3 bases; J trimming: 2 bases; junction bases outside the gene matches: 1. Germline lookup yields CDR1 LNHDA and CDR2 SQIVND (reference sequence). CDR3 residues: CASSIGTGQETQYF. CDR3 bases read: TGTGCCAGTAGTATCGGGACAGGGCAAGAGACC.

On this clone: The read halts 3 residues ahead of the CDR3 end, with the missing end drawn from the germline J gene. V is TRBV2 and J is TRBJ2-7; TRBD1 matches at 9 bases. The V gene's germline CDR1 is SNHLY and CDR2 FYNNEI. The CDR3 covers 14 residues. Trimming took 8 bases from V and 1 from J; bases not matched to a gene: 6. The CDR3 loop is CASCKDRGSYEQYF. The part of the CDR3 DNA that was read is TGTGCCAGCTGTAAGGACAGGGGATCCTACGAG.

For this clone: The read is 3 residues too short to cover the CDR3 end, so that end is filled in from the germline J gene. The chain is built from TRBV7-2 and TRBJ1-4; possibly TRBD1 for D (5 bases). The CDR3 contains 14 residues. The V end was cut by 7 bases, the J end by 0 bases, with 9 bases between. The germline gives CDR1 SGHTA, CDR2 FQGNSA. The CDR3 reads CASTPTATNEKLFF. The DNA read from the CDR3 is TGTGCCAGCACCCCGACAGCAACTAATGAAAAA.

To note about this clone: Read data end 3 residues before the CDR3 end; the end is taken from the germline J gene. The chain links TRBV7-3 to TRBJ2-7; D may be TRBD1 or TRBD2 (5 bases each). The CDR3 contains 13 residues. Germline V gives CDR1 SGHTA, CDR2 FQGTGA. V was cut by 5 bases and J by 4 bases, with 12 bases left in between. The part of the CDR3 DNA that was read is TGTGCCAGCAGCCTTCCAGGGAGTTACGAG. Its translation is CASSLPGSYE. The CDR3, in full, reads CASSLPGSYEQYF. Together with reference TRBV7-3 and TRBJ2-7, the CDR3 gives the full variable domain: GAGVSQTPSNKVTEKGKYVELRCDPISGHTALYWYRQSLGQGPEFLIYFQGTGAADDSGLPNDRFFAVRPEGSVSTLKIQRTERGDSAVYLCASSLPGSYEQYFGPGTRLTVT.

Note on this clone: The read ends 3 residues shy of where the CDR3 ends; the end is completed using the germline J gene. The chain uses TRBV7-2 and TRBJ2-4; 8 nucleotides line up with TRBD2. With 5 bases clipped from V and 8 bases from J, the junction kept 5 bases outside the gene matches. The germline V gene encodes CDR1 SGHTA and CDR2 FQGNSA. The length of the CDR3 is 13 residues. This CDR3 is CASSPGGMDIQYF. The CDR3 bases that were read are TGTGCCAGCAGCCCGGGGGGGATGGACATT.

Here the CDR3 reads CASSSPGPLNEKLFF. The sequenced CDR3 bases are TGTGCCAGCAGCTCACCGGGTCCATTAAATGAAAAA. The chain links TRBV7-2 to TRBJ1-4; D call uncertain. Coverage ceases 3 residues before the CDR3 finishes, and the germline J gene fills in the end. V dropped 4 bases and J dropped 5 bases, with 14 bases sitting between them. The CDR3 loop spans 15 amino acids. CDR1 is SGHTA, CDR2 FQGNSA, per germline.

Of note for this clone: The CDR3 end lies 3 residues beyond the end of the read and is filled in from the germline J gene. The rearrangement joins TRBV5-1 to TRBJ2-5; D is possibly TRBD1 (6 bases). CDR3 length equals 16 residues. Germline V gene sequence: CDR1 SGHRS, CDR2 YFSETQ. V lost 0 bases, J lost 5 bases, and 17 bases lay in between. Incomplete CDR3 DNA: TGCGCCAGCAGCTTGGAACCCGGGCAGGGGTGGGAGACC. It is translated as CASSLEPGQGWET. The CDR3 in its entirety is CASSLEPGQGWETQYF.

As concerns this clone: The read finishes 3 residues shy of the CDR3 end, and the germline J gene is used to complete it. The rearrangement uses TRBV7-2 and TRBJ2-1; 7 positions match TRBD2. J gave up 6 bases and V 4 bases, and 6 bases lay outside the gene matches. The CDR3 extends over 14 amino acids. Germline loops: CDR1 SGHTA, CDR2 FQGNSA. The CDR3 sequence is CASSSGGSLNEQFF. The CDR3 DNA, read in part, is TGTGCCAGCAGCTCGGGGGGATCGCTCAATGAG.

This clone shows up as medium-sized by frequency. The read is 3 residues too short to cover the CDR3 end, so that end is filled in from the germline J gene. The V call is TRBV4-1, the J call TRBJ2-7; 8 bases are shared with TRBD1. The CDR3 totals 15 residues. Looked up from germline, CDR1 is MGHRA and CDR2 is YSYEKL. J gave up 3 bases and V 1 base, and 5 bases lay outside the gene matches. CDR3 DNA (partial): TGCGCCAGCAGCCAAGTTGGGACAGGACTCTACGAG. The encoded protein is CASSQVGTGLYE. The whole CDR3 sequence is CASSQVGTGLYEQYF.

This clone ranks as medium-sized (0.01 to 0.1%) in terms of frequency. With the read ending 3 residues before the CDR3 end, the germline J gene is used to fill in that end. The V call is TRBV20-1, the J call TRBJ2-4, with TRBD1 identical over 9 bases. The CDR3 totals 13 residues. The germline CDR1 and CDR2 sequences are DFQATT and SNEGSKA (reference sequence). Here the CDR3 reads CSAHKGGQGYQYF. CDR3 bases read: TGCAGTGCCCATAAAGGGGGACAGGGATAT.

A remark on this clone: From the germline J gene comes the end of the CDR3, since the read stops 3 residues before it. This chain uses TRBV20-1 with TRBJ2-7; D is unresolved. The CDR3 length is 11 residues. In germline, CDR1 is DFQATT, CDR2 SNEGSKA (reference sequence). Trimming took off 6 bases at V and 6 bases at J, with 12 bases between the two ends. The CDR3 DNA, read in part, is TGCAGTGCCGCCCGTATCGGCGAG. It yields the protein CSAARIGE. The complete CDR3 protein is CSAARIGEQYF.